This T cell receptor beta chain was captured by sequencing in a study of identical twins. Broader study findings: Models underestimated TCR alpha sharing (out-of-frame) in monozygotic twins. For cord blood, abundant beta clonotypes had fewer insertions, unlike memory repertoires, which showed none. Low generation-probability sequences were in excess among twin-shared out-of-frame alpha sequences.

A universal primer site was added by template switching, and unique molecular identifiers were carried by the cDNA. Using its own MiXCR run on the 5' RACE reads, TCRdb lists one record per CDR3 protein. The data show about 450,000 distinct CDR3 sequences, roughly 18% seen once. Germline CDR1 and CDR2: SGHTA and FQGNSA. With V trimmed by 5 bases and J by 6 bases, 6 bases remained unmatched. The CDR3 is 14 residues long. This clonotype was detected many times. What it binds is unknown. This receptor was identified in a man aged 50 to 60 in good health. The chain links TRBV7-2 to TRBJ1-5; 8 bases map to TRBD1. Sequencing used naive T cells sorted from blood. The CDR3 loop is CASSHGQGPQPQHF. CDR3 coding DNA: TGTGCCAGCAGCCACGGACAGGGTCCTCAGCCCCAGCATTTT.